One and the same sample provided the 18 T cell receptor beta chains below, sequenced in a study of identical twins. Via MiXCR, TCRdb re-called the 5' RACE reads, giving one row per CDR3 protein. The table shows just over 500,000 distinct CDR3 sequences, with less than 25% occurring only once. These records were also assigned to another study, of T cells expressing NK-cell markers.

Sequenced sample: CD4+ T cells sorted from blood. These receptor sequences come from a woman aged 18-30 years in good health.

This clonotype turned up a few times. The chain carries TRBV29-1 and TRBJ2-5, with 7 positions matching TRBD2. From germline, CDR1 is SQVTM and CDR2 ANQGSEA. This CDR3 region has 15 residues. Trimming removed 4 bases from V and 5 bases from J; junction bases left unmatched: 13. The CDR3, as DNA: TGCAGCGTTGCTGGGGGGGGTGCGGGAGCGGAGACCCAGTACTTC. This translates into CSVAGGGAGAETQYF.

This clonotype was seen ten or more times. Here the CDR3 DNA reads TGCAGCGTTGGGCACGGGAGGGGGAATACGCAGTATTTT. This codes for CSVGHGRGNTQYF. The chain combines TRBV29-1 with TRBJ2-3, with 8 bases lining up with TRBD2. CDR1 and CDR2 from the germline V gene are SQVTM and ANQGSEA. The CDR3 has 13 residues. V shed 4 bases, J shed 7 bases, and the junction held 7 bases outside the gene matches.

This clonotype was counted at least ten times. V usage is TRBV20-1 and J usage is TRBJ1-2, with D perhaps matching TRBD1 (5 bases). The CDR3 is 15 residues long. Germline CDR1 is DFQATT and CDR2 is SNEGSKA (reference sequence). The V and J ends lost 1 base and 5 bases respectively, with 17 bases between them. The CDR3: CSARGSGLEWYGYTF. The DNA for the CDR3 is TGCAGTGCTAGAGGTTCAGGGTTAGAGTGGTATGGCTACACCTTC.

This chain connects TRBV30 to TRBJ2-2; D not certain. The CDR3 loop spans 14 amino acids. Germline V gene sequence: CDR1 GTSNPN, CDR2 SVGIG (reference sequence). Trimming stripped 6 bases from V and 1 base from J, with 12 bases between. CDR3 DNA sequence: TGTGCCTGCTCTTGGAACAGGAACACCGGGGAGCTGTTTTTT. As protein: CACSWNRNTGELFF.

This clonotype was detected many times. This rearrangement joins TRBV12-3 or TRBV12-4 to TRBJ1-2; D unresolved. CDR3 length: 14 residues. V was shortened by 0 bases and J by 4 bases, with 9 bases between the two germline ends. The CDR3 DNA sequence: TGTGCCAGCAGTTTAGCGAGGGCAGGCTATGGCTACACCTTC. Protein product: CASSLARAGYGYTF.

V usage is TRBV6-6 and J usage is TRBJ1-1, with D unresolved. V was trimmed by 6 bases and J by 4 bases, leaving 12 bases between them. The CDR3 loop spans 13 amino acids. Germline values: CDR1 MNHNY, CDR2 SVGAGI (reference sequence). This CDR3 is CASSSIAGTEAFF. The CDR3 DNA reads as TGTGCCAGCAGCTCGATCGCTGGCACTGAAGCTTTCTTT.

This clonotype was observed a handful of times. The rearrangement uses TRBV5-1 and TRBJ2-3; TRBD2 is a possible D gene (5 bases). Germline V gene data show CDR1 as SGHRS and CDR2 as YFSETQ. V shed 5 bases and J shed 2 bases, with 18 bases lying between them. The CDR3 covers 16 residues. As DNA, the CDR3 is TGCGCCAGCAGTGCCGGCCGAGGGCCCCCCACAGATACGCAGTATTTT. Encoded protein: CASSAGRGPPTDTQYF.

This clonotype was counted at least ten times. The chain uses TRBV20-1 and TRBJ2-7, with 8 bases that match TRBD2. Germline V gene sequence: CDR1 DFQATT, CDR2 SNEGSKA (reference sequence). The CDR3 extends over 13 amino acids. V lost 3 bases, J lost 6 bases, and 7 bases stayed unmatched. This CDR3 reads CSARDPGGVEQYF. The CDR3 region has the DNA TGCAGTGCTAGGGATCCGGGAGGGGTCGAGCAGTACTTC.

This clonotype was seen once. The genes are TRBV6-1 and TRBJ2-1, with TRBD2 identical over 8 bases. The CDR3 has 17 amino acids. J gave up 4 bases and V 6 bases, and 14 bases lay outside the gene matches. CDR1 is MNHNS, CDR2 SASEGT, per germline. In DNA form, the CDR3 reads TGTGCCAGCAGCCCGGAAGGTAGCGGGGCTAAGTACAATGAGCAGTTCTTC. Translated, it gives CASSPEGSGAKYNEQFF.

The CDR3 region has the DNA TGTGCCAGCAGTGGTAGGGGTAGGGCTTTCTTT. It yields the protein CASSGRGRAFF. The chain couples TRBV25-1 to TRBJ1-1; possibly TRBD1 for D (5 bases). Looked up from germline, CDR1 is MGHDK and CDR2 is SYGVNS. Trimming removed 4 bases at V and 11 bases at J, with 11 bases between. The CDR3 totals 11 residues.

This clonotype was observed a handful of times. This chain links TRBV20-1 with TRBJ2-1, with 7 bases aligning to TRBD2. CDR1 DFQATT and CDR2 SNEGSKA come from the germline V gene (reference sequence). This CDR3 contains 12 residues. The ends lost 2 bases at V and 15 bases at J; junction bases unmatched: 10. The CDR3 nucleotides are TGCAGTGCTAGAACCCTAGCGGACACAGGGTTCTTC. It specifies CSARTLADTGFF.

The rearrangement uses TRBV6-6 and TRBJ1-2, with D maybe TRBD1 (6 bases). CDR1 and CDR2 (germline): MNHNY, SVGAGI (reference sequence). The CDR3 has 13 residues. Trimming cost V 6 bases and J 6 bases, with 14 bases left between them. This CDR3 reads CASSQQGFDGYTF. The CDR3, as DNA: TGTGCCAGCAGCCAACAGGGATTCGATGGCTACACCTTC.

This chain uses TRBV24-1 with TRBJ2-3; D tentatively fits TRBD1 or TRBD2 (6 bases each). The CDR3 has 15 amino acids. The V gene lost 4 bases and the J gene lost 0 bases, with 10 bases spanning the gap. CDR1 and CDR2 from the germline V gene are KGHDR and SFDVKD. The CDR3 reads CATSDPGASTDTQYF. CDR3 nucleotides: TGTGCCACCAGTGACCCGGGGGCTAGCACAGATACGCAGTATTTT.

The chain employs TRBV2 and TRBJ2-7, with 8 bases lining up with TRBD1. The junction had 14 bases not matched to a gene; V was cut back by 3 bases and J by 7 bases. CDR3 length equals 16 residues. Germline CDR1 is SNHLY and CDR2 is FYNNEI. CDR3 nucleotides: TGTGCCAGCAGTGAGGATCCTAGGACAGGGATTGTAGAGCAGTACTTC. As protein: CASSEDPRTGIVEQYF.

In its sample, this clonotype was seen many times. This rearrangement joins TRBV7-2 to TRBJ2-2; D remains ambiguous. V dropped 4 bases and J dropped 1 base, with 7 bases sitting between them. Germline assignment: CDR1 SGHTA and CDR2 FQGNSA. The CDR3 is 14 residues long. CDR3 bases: TGTGCCAGCAGCTCCGACGGGAACACCGGGGAGCTGTTTTTT. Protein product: CASSSDGNTGELFF.

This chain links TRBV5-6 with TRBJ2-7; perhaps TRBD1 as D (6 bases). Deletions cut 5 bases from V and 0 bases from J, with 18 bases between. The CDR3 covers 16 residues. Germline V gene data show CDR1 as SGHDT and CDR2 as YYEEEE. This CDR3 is CASSSARGKASYEQYF. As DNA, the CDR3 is TGTGCCAGCAGTTCAGCCAGGGGAAAGGCCTCCTACGAGCAGTACTTC.

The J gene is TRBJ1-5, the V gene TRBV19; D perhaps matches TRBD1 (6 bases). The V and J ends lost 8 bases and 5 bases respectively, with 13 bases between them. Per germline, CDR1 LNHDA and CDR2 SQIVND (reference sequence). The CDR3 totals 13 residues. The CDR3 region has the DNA TGTGCCAGTGCAGGGGACATCTATCAGCCCCAGCATTTT. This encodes CASAGDIYQPQHF. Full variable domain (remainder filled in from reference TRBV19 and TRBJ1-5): DGGITQSPKYLFRKEGQNVTLSCEQNLNHDAMYWYRQDPGQGLRLIYYSQIVNDFQKGDIAEGYSVSREKKESFPLTVTSAQKNPTAFYLCASAGDIYQPQHFGDGTRLSIL.

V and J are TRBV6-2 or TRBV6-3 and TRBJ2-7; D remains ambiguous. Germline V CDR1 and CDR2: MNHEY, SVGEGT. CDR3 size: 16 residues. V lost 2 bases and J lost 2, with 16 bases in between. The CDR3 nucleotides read TGTGCCAGCAGTTACCCCCTCTCGGACCTAACCTACGAGCAGTACTTC. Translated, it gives CASSYPLSDLTYEQYF.